This record looks at one T cell receptor (beta chain) sequence and its context. Antigen: not known. At baseline, cycle 4 day 1, and cycle 7 day 1, blood was sampled. The repertoire was sequenced with immunoSEQ multiplex PCR; TCRdb's copy has only in-frame clones and lacks some. This sample has some 110,000 clones, with 90% found just once. The germline CDR1 and CDR2 sequences are SGHTA and FQGNSA. The V segment lost 1 base and the J segment 5 bases; nucleotides outside the gene matches: 5. The CDR3 totals 15 residues. The source of the sample is a study of OX40 agonist ivuxolimab in advanced cancers. Overall study: The study treated patients with ivuxolimab, an agonistic anti-OX40 (CD134) antibody.

Study-wide points: By week 6 at 0.1 to 3.0 mg/kg, blood CD4+ and CD8+ T cells had expanded clonally. The mean number of expanded clones was higher in CD8+ T cells than in CD4+.

The sequence was obtained from an adult with an advanced solid tumor such as melanoma, head and neck, liver or kidney cancer. The rearrangement uses TRBV7-2 and TRBJ1-5, with TRBD1 identical over 7 bases. Sequenced material: CD4+ or CD8+ T cells sorted from blood, taken in a trial of the OX40 agonist ivuxolimab. The CDR3 spells CASSLEPGGDQPQHF. The DNA of the CDR3 is TGTGCCAGCAGCTTAGAGCCAGGGGGGGATCAGCCCCAGCATTTT.